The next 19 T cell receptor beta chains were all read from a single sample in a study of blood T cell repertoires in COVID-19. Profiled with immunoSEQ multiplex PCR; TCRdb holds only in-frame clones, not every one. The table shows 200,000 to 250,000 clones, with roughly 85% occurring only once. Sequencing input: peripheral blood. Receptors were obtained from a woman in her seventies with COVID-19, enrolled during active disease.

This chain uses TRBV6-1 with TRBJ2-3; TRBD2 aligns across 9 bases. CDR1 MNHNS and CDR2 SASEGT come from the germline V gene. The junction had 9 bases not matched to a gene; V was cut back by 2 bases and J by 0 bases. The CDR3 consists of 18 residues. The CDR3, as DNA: TGTGCCAGCAGTGAATTGGGGCAAGCGGGGGGTAGCACAGATACGCAGTATTTT. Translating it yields CASSELGQAGGSTDTQYF.

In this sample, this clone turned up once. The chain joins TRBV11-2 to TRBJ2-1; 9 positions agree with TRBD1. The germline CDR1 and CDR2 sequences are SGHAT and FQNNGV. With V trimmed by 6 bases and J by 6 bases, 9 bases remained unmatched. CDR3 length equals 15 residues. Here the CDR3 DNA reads TGTGCCAGCAGGCCACCGGGACAGGGAACCAATGAGCAGTTCTTC. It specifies CASRPPGQGTNEQFF. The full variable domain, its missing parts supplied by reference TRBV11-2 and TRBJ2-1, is EAGVAQSPRYKIIEKRQSVAFWCNPISGHATLYWYQQILGQGPKLLIQFQNNGVVDDSQLPKDRFSAERLKGVDSTLKIQPAKLEDSAVYLCASRPPGQGTNEQFFGPGTRLTVL.

The CDR3 region is CASSLYRVPRNQPQHF. The CDR3 region has the DNA TGTGCCAGCAGCCTATACAGGGTCCCTCGCAATCAGCCCCAGCATTTT. The V call is TRBV7-8, the J call TRBJ1-5, with a possible D match to TRBD1 (6 bases). Germline loops: CDR1 SGHVS, CDR2 FQNEAQ. CDR3 size: 16 residues. V was pared by 5 bases and J by 2 bases, with 16 bases between. Supplemented by reference TRBV7-8 and TRBJ1-5, the full variable domain reads GAGVSQSPRYKVAKRGQDVALRCDPISGHVSLFWYQQALGQGPEFLTYFQNEAQLDKSGLPSDRFFAERPEGSVSTLKIQRTQQEDSAVYLCASSLYRVPRNQPQHFGDGTRLSIL.

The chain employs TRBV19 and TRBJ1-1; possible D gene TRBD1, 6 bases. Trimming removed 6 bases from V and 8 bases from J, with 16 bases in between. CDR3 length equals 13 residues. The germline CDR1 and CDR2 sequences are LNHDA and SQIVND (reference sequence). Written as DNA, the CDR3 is TGTGCCAGTAGCCCATACAGGGATGGGGAAGCTTTCTTT. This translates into CASSPYRDGEAFF.

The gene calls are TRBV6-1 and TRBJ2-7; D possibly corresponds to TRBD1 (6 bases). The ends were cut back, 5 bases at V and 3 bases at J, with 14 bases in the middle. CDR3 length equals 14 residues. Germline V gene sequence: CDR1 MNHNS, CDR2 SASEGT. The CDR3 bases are TGTGCCAGCAGTAAAGGGGACAAAAACTACGAGCAGTACTTC. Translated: CASSKGDKNYEQYF.

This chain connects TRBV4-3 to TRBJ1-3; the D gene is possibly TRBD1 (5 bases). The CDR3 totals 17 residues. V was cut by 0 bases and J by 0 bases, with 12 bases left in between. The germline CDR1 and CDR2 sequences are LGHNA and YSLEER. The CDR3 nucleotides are TGCGCCAGCAGCCAAGATCTTAGGGGAAGCTCTGGAAACACCATATATTTT. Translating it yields CASSQDLRGSSGNTIYF.

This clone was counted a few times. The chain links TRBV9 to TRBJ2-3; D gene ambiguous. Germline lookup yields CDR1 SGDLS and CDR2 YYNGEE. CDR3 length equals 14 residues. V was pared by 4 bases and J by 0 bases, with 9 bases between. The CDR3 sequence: CASSFIPSTDTQYF. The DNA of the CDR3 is TGTGCCAGCAGCTTTATCCCTAGCACAGATACGCAGTATTTT.

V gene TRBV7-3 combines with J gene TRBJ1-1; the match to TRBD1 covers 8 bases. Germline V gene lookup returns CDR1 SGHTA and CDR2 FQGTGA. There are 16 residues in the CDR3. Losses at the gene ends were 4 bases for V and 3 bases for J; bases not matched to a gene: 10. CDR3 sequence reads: CASSSSDRAGDTEAFF. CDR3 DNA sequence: TGTGCCAGCAGCTCTTCGGACAGGGCGGGGGACACTGAAGCTTTCTTT.

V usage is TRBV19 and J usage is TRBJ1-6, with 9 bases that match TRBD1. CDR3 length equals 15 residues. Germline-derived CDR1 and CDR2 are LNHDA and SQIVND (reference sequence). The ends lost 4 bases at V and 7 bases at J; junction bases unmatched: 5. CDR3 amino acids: CASSTLTGGNSPLHF. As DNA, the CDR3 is TGTGCCAGTAGTACCCTGACAGGGGGAAATTCACCCCTCCACTTT.

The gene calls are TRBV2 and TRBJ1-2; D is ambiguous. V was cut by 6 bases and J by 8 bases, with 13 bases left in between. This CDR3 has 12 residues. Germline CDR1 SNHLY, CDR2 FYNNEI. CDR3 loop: CASSFSREGYTF. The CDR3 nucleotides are TGTGCCAGCAGCTTCAGCCGGGAAGGCTACACCTTC.

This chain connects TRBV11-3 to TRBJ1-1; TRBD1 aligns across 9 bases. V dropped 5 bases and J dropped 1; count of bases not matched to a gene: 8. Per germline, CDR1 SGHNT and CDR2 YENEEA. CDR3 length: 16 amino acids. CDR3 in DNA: TGTGCCAGCAGCCACCGAGGGACAGGGACGAACACTGAAGCTTTCTTT. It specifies CASSHRGTGTNTEAFF.

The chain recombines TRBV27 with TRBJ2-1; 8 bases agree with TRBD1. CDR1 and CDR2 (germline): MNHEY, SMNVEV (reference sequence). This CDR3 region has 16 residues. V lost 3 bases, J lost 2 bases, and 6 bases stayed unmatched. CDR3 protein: CASSFSDRAPYNEQFF. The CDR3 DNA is TGTGCCAGCAGTTTTTCGGACAGGGCTCCCTACAATGAGCAGTTCTTC.

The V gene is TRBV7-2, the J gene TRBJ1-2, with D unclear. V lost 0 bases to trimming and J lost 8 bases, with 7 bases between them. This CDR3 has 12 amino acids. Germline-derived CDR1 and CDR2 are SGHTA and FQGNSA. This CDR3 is CASSLAERGYTF. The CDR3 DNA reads TGTGCCAGCAGCTTAGCGGAGCGGGGCTACACCTTC.

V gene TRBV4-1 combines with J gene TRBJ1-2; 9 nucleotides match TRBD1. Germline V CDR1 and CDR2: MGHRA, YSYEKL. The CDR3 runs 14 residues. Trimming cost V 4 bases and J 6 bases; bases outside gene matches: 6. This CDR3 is CASSLRDRDHGYTF. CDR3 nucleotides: TGCGCCAGCAGCCTTCGGGACAGGGATCATGGCTACACCTTC.

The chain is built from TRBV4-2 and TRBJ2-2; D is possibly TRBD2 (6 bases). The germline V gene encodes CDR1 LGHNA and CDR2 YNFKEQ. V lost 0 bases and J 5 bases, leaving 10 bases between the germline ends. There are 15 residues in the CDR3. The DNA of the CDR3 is TGTGCCAGCAGCCAAGAGGCTAGCGTTACCGGGGAGCTGTTTTTT. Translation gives CASSQEASVTGELFF.

The CDR3 is CASSAGGSSYNEQFF. CDR3 in DNA: TGTGCCAGCAGCGCGGGGGGTAGCTCCTACAATGAGCAGTTCTTC. The gene calls are TRBV9 and TRBJ2-1; 7 positions match TRBD2. The germline CDR1 and CDR2 sequences are SGDLS and YYNGEE. J lost 0 bases, V lost 3 bases, and 3 bases had no gene match. The CDR3 covers 15 residues.

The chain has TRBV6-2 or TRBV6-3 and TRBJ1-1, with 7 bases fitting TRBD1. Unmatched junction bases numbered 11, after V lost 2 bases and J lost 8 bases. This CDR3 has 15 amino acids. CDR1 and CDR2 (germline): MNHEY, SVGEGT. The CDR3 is CASSYLDRRTGEAFF. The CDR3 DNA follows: TGTGCCAGCAGTTACCTGGACAGGAGAACAGGAGAAGCTTTCTTT.

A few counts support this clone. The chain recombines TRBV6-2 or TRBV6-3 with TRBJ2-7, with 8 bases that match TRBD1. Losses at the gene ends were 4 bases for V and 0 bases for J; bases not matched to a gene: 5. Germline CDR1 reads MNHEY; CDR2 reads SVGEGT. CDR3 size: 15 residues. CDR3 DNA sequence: TGTGCCAGCAGTTGGGGACAGGACAGCTCCTACGAGCAGTACTTC. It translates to CASSWGQDSSYEQYF.

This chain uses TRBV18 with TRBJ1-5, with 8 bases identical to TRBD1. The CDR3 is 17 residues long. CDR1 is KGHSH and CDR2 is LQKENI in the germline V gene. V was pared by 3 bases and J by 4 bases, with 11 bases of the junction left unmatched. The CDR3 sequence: CASSPSGGNGLNQPQHF. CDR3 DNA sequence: TGTGCCAGCTCACCTTCAGGGGGCAACGGTTTGAATCAGCCCCAGCATTTT.